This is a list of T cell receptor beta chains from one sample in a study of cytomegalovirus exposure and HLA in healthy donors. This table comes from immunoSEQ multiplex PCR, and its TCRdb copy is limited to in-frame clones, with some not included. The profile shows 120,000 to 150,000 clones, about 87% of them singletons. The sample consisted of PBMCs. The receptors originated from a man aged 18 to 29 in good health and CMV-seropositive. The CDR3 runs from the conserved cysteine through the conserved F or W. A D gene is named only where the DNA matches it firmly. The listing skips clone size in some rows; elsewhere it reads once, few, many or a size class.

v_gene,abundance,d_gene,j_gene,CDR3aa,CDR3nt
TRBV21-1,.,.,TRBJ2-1,CASSPPDFCNNEQFF,TGTGCCAGCAGCCCCCCCGACTTCTGCAACAATGAGCAGTTCTTC
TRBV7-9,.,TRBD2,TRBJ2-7,CASSLETSGFEQYF,TGTGCCAGCAGCTTAGAGACTAGCGGTTTTGAGCAGTACTTC
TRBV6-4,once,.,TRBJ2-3,CASSERGYSDTQYF,TGTGCCAGCAGTGAGAGGGGGTATTCGGATACGCAGTATTTT
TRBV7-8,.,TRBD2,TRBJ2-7,CASSLGLAGVRSYEQYF,TGTGCCAGCAGCTTAGGGCTAGCGGGAGTCCGCTCCTACGAGCAGTACTTC
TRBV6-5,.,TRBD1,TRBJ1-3,CASSYTDRGDTIYF,TGTGCCAGCAGTTACACGGACAGGGGTGACACCATATATTTT
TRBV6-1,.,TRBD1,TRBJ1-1,CASSESRGLWAFF,TGTGCCAGCAGCGAAAGCAGGGGGCTGTGGGCTTTCTTT
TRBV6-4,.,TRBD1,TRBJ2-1,CASSDGTGHNEQFF,TGTGCCAGCAGTGACGGGACAGGGCACAATGAGCAGTTCTTC
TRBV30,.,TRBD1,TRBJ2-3,CAWSRGPDTQYF,TGTGCCTGGAGTAGGGGGCCAGATACGCAGTATTTT
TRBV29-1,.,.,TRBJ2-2,CSTKTANTGELFF,TGCAGCACCAAGACAGCGAACACCGGGGAGCTGTTTTTT
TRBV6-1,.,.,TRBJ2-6,CASSADSGANVLTF,TGTGCCAGCAGTGCAGACTCTGGGGCCAACGTCCTGACTTTC
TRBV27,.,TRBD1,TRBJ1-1,CASATGLGTEAFF,TGTGCCAGCGCGACAGGGCTTGGCACTGAAGCTTTCTTT
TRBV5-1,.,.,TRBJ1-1,CASSLERGEAFF,TGCGCCAGCAGCTTGGAACGGGGTGAAGCTTTCTTT
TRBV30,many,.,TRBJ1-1,CACDGDKPFTAFF,TGTGCCTGCGACGGGGACAAACCTTTTACAGCTTTCTTT
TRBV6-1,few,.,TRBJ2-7,CASRSVSYEQYF,TGTGCCAGCAGATCCGTTTCCTACGAGCAGTACTTC
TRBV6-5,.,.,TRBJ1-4,CASSYEQDEKLFF,TGTGCCAGCAGTTACGAGCAGGATGAAAAACTGTTTTTT
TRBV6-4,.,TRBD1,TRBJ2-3,CASSDTGGADTQYF,TGTGCCAGCAGTGACACAGGGGGCGCAGATACGCAGTATTTT
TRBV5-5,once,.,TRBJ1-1,CASSLGDTTNTEAFF,TGTGCCAGCAGCTTGGGTGACACAACGAACACTGAAGCTTTCTTT
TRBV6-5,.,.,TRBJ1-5,CASRPAGAGQPQHF,TGTGCCAGCAGACCGGCAGGGGCGGGTCAGCCCCAGCATTTT
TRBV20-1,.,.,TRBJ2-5,CSAYKETQYF,TGCAGTGCTTATAAAGAGACCCAGTACTTC
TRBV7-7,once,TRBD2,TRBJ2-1,CASSPWLAGGPAEQFF,TGTGCCAGCAGCCCATGGCTAGCGGGAGGGCCTGCTGAGCAGTTCTTC
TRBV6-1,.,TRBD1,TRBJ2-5,CASSGTGWQETQYF,TGTGCCAGCAGCGGGACAGGCTGGCAAGAGACCCAGTACTTC
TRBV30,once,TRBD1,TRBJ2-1,CAWSVRTGNEQFF,TGTGCCTGGAGTGTCCGGACAGGGAATGAGCAGTTCTTC
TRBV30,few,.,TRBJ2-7,CAWSVGSGLSYEQYF,TGTGCCTGGAGTGTAGGTAGCGGCCTATCCTACGAGCAGTACTTC
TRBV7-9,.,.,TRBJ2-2,CASSPRGIGELFF,TGTGCCAGCTCTCCTCGCGGTATAGGGGAGCTGTTTTTT
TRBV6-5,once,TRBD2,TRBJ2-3,CASSYSLAGVTDTQYF,TGTGCCAGCAGTTACTCCCTAGCGGGGGTTACAGATACGCAGTATTTT
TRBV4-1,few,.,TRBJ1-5,CASSQTPGANQPQHF,TGCGCCAGCAGCCAGACTCCGGGAGCCAATCAGCCCCAGCATTTT
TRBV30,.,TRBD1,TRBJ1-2,CAWTIQGRGGYTF,TGTGCCTGGACGATACAGGGGCGAGGGGGCTACACCTTC
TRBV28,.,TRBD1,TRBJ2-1,CASSLGQGRVANEQFF,TGTGCCAGCAGTTTAGGACAGGGGAGGGTAGCCAATGAGCAGTTCTTC
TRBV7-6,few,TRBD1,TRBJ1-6,CASSLRTGSATDNSPLHF,TGTGCCAGCAGTCTTAGGACAGGATCTGCAACCGATAATTCACCCCTCCACTTT
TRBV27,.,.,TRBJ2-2,CASGGAGELFF,TGTGCCAGCGGAGGGGCCGGGGAGCTGTTTTTT
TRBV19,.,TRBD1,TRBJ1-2,CASSMGTGNDYGYTF,TGTGCCAGTAGTATGGGGACAGGGAATGACTATGGCTACACCTTC
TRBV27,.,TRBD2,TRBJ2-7,CASSLIAGGPYEQYF,TGTGCCAGCAGTTTAATTGCGGGGGGCCCCTACGAGCAGTACTTC
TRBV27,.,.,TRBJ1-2,CASSLSNYGYTF,TGTGCCAGCAGCCTCAGTAACTATGGCTACACCTTC
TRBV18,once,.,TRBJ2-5,CASSPGEAETQYF,TGTGCCAGCTCACCCGGGGAGGCCGAGACCCAGTACTTC
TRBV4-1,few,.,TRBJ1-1,CASSPKTGSSFF,TGCGCCAGCAGCCCTAAAACGGGTAGCAGCTTCTTT
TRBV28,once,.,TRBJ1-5,CASNRVEGSNQPQHF,TGTGCCAGCAACCGAGTCGAGGGCAGCAATCAGCCCCAGCATTTT